This T cell receptor beta chain was documented in a study of STAT3 mutations in large granular lymphocyte leukemia. The study, taken as a whole, reports: Every T-cell large granular lymphocyte leukemia patient had at least one immunodominant TCR beta clonotype.

Of note for this clone: Its antigen is as yet unknown.

This CDR3 spans 15 amino acids. Germline CDR1 is SGHDT and CDR2 is YYEEEE. The J segment lost 5 bases and the V segment lost 4 bases, leaving 5 bases of the junction unmatched. Assay: immunoSEQ multiplex PCR; the TCRdb copy retains only in-frame clones and omits some. The table lists some 10,000 clones, roughly 55% of them singletons. The sample comprised peripheral blood mononuclear cells. The V call is TRBV5-6, the J call TRBJ2-1; 11 bases are a match to TRBD2. The receptor was derived from a boy younger than 18 with T-cell large granular lymphocyte leukemia. Some clones in this sample may be carry-over from other donors' samples. The CDR3 sequence: CASSLGLAENNEQFF. The CDR3 DNA follows: TGTGCCAGCAGCCTGGGACTAGCGGAAAACAATGAGCAGTTCTTC.